Below, one T cell receptor (beta chain) is given with its context. No antigen is known for it. This sample is drawn from a study of cytomegalovirus exposure and HLA in healthy donors. V lost 5 bases to trimming and J lost 4 bases; unmatched junction nucleotides: 15. In germline, CDR1 is SGHAT, CDR2 FQNNGV. This CDR3 is 17 amino acids long. Overall study results and limits: Cytomegalovirus status was reportedly diagnosed by the classifier with high sensitivity and specificity. Roughly even sequencing depth across donors was the assumption behind the presence/absence analyses.

In the PCR, 60 Vbeta and 13 Jbeta primers were used. The repertoire was sequenced with immunoSEQ multiplex PCR; TCRdb's copy has only in-frame clones and lacks some. The sample has about 140,000 clones, around 65% seen once. This clonotype was obtained from a male donor in good health and CMV-seronegative. The specimen sequenced was PBMCs. This chain links TRBV11-2 with TRBJ2-7; 9 nucleotides line up with TRBD1. Here the CDR3 reads CASSPRSDRGSSYEQYF. CDR3 DNA: TGTGCCAGCAGCCCAAGGTCGGACAGGGGAAGTTCTTACGAGCAGTACTTC.